A single sample gave rise to the 28 T cell receptor beta chains below, sequenced in a study of shared clonotypes between healthy human individuals (dated by TCRdb to the early 2020s). The method was the immunoSEQ multiplex PCR assay. What TCRdb holds here is the immuneACCESS table cut down to in-frame rearrangements. Part of the clones is not present; checked against another copy, under half of the missing clones reflect an unresolved V gene, and the others are unexplained. The sample table lists approximately 1,500,000 clones, approximately 96% of them with a count of one. More than 0.9% of the sample is taken by the ten largest. The sequenced sample was naive CD4+ T cells sorted from blood. Taken with the paper, the label for cell subset or site translates to: CD45RA+ positively selected. These receptors were taken from a man in his thirties or forties in good health.

J is TRBJ2-3 and V is TRBV10-3, with 7 nucleotides matching TRBD2. The V segment lost 8 bases and the J segment 2 bases; nucleotides outside the gene matches: 4. CDR3 length equals 13 residues. Per the germline V gene, CDR1 is ENHRY and CDR2 is SYGVKD. As DNA, the CDR3 is TGTGCCATCGGAGCGGGATACACAGATACGCAGTATTTT. It translates to CAIGAGYTDTQYF.

For the CDR3, the DNA is TGTGCCAGCTCACCAAATCGAGGCCCCTACGAGCAGTACTTC. Its translation is CASSPNRGPYEQYF. This chain joins TRBV18 and TRBJ2-7, with unresolved D. The V and J ends lost 2 bases and 2 bases respectively, with 10 bases between them. In germline, CDR1 is KGHSH, CDR2 LQKENI. The CDR3 extends over 14 amino acids.

The chain is built from TRBV2 and TRBJ2-5; TRBD2 matches 11 bases. The J segment lost 0 bases and the V segment lost 6 bases, leaving 3 bases of the junction unmatched. The germline CDR1 and CDR2 sequences are SNHLY and FYNNEI. This CDR3 is built from 15 residues. The CDR3 sequence: CASRLLAGDQETQYF. In nucleotides, the CDR3 is TGTGCCAGCAGGTTACTAGCGGGGGACCAAGAGACCCAGTACTTC.

Only one count was recorded for this clone. This chain joins TRBV27 and TRBJ2-7; 8 bases agree with TRBD2. Germline loops: CDR1 MNHEY, CDR2 SMNVEV (reference sequence). The CDR3 consists of 16 residues. V lost 5 bases to trimming and J lost 3 bases; unmatched junction nucleotides: 12. CDR3 nucleotide sequence: TGTGCCAGCAGTCCATCCACCGGGACTAGTCGCTACGAGCAGTACTTC. Translated, it gives CASSPSTGTSRYEQYF.

The rearrangement joins TRBV9 to TRBJ2-5; 7 positions match TRBD2. Trimming cost V 3 bases and J 5 bases; bases outside gene matches: 13. The germline gives CDR1 SGDLS, CDR2 YYNGEE. The CDR3 extends over 16 amino acids. In DNA, the CDR3 is TGTGCCAGCAGCGCTAATACCGGGACTATTCACGAGACCCAGTACTTC. As protein: CASSANTGTIHETQYF.

Points on this clone: Other DNA variants within this sample encode the same CDR3. The V gene is TRBV28, the J gene TRBJ2-1; D gene uncertain. Between the trimmed V and J ends, which lost 4 bases and 2 bases, there was a span of 3 bases. This CDR3 region has 12 residues. The germline V gene has CDR1 MDHEN and CDR2 SYDVKM. This CDR3 is CASSSTYNEQFF. Written as DNA, the CDR3 is TGTGCCAGCAGTTCTACCTACAATGAGCAGTTCTTC.

As DNA, the CDR3 is TGTGCCAGCAGTGAAGTCGGCGGGTGGACCTACGAGCAGTACTTC. Its protein product is CASSEVGGWTYEQYF. The chain uses TRBV2 and TRBJ2-7; TRBD2 might be the D (5 bases). Looked up from germline, CDR1 is SNHLY and CDR2 is FYNNEI. The germline V and J ends were trimmed by 1 base and 2 bases, with 12 bases remaining between them. The CDR3 is made up of 15 amino acids.

The chain joins TRBV7-3 to TRBJ2-2, with TRBD2 matching 7 bases. Germline CDR1 and CDR2: SGHTA and FQGTGA. The CDR3 is 22 residues long. J lost 1 base, V lost 5 bases, and 25 bases had no gene match. CDR3 bases: TGTGCCAGCAGCCCCCAAGGCGGTACTAGCGATAACATGAACATGAACACCGGGGAGCTGTTTTTT. Residues: CASSPQGGTSDNMNMNTGELFF.

The chain uses TRBV25-1 and TRBJ2-1; D call uncertain. CDR1 and CDR2 from the germline V gene are MGHDK and SYGVNS. V was trimmed by 5 bases and J by 0 bases, leaving 8 bases between them. This CDR3 is 14 amino acids long. The CDR3 DNA reads as TGTGCCAGCAGTTTCAGGAGCTCCTACAATGAGCAGTTCTTC. It encodes CASSFRSSYNEQFF.

The chain couples TRBV6-1 to TRBJ2-7, with D maybe TRBD1 (6 bases). V gave up 7 bases and J gave up 4 bases, with 20 bases separating them. CDR1 is MNHNS and CDR2 is SASEGT in the germline V gene. The CDR3 contains 15 residues. CDR3: CASIDFFRGNYEQYF. The CDR3 DNA reads as TGTGCCAGCATAGATTTCTTCAGGGGCAATTACGAGCAGTACTTC.

The V call is TRBV2, the J call TRBJ2-7; 9 positions agree with TRBD1. The CDR3 contains 14 residues. From germline, CDR1 is SNHLY and CDR2 FYNNEI. The J segment lost 3 bases and the V segment lost 4 bases, leaving 4 bases of the junction unmatched. The CDR3 sequence: CASSAGQGFYEQYF. The CDR3 DNA is TGTGCCAGCAGTGCGGGACAGGGATTCTACGAGCAGTACTTC.

The chain employs TRBV28 and TRBJ2-7; the D gene is possibly TRBD2 (6 bases). The CDR3 has 14 amino acids. V gave up 3 bases and J gave up 7 bases, with 16 bases separating them. From germline, CDR1 is MDHEN and CDR2 SYDVKM. CDR3 loop: CASSLVGGLREQYF. The CDR3 DNA sequence: TGTGCCAGCAGTTTGGTGGGAGGCCTGAGAGAGCAGTACTTC.

The chain recombines TRBV5-1 with TRBJ2-2; D is ambiguous. Trimming removed 0 bases from V and 6 bases from J, with 6 bases in between. The CDR3 sequence is 13 residues long. CDR1 is SGHRS and CDR2 is YFSETQ in the germline V gene. CDR3 DNA: TGCGCCAGCAGCTTGGGGGTGGCCGGGGAGCTGTTTTTT. It encodes CASSLGVAGELFF.

V is TRBV10-3 and J is TRBJ1-2; D perhaps matches TRBD1 (5 bases). The CDR3 totals 16 residues. Trimming took 7 bases from V and 7 from J, leaving 25 bases between them. In germline, CDR1 is ENHRY, CDR2 SYGVKD. CDR3 protein: CAITGSTQGGSAGYTF. The CDR3 DNA is TGTGCCATCACTGGGAGTACTCAGGGAGGCTCGGCTGGCTACACCTTC.

The chain couples TRBV5-1 to TRBJ2-7, with TRBD1 matching over 7 bases. The germline CDR1 and CDR2 sequences are SGHRS and YFSETQ. J lost 5 bases, V lost 3 bases, and 8 bases had no gene match. The CDR3 has 14 residues. The CDR3 nucleotides are TGCGCCAGCAGCTGGCGAGGACAGGTCGACGAGCAGTACTTC. The encoded protein is CASSWRGQVDEQYF.

V and J are TRBV14 and TRBJ2-3; possible D gene TRBD2, 5 bases. The CDR3 covers 13 residues. The germline CDR1 and CDR2 sequences are SGHDN and FVKESK. The V gene lost 4 bases and the J gene lost 3 bases, with 8 bases spanning the gap. CDR3 protein: CASSPRGTDTQYF. The CDR3 DNA follows: TGTGCCAGCAGCCCGAGAGGGACAGATACGCAGTATTTT.

The chain couples TRBV19 to TRBJ2-7; D is unresolved. V lost 3 bases to trimming and J lost 1 base, with 16 bases between them. This CDR3 comprises 16 residues. Germline CDR1 LNHDA, CDR2 SQIVND (reference sequence). CDR3 in DNA: TGTGCCAGTAGTATGGGCGACGGACGGCCGTCCTACGAGCAGTACTTC. This translates into CASSMGDGRPSYEQYF. Filled out from reference TRBV19 and TRBJ2-7, the complete variable domain reads DGGITQSPKYLFRKEGQNVTLSCEQNLNHDAMYWYRQDPGQGLRLIYYSQIVNDFQKGDIAEGYSVSREKKESFPLTVTSAQKNPTAFYLCASSMGDGRPSYEQYFGPGTRLTVT.

V is TRBV2 and J is TRBJ1-1; a weak D match, TRBD1 (6 bases). V lost 0 bases and J lost 3, with 17 bases in between. This CDR3 comprises 17 residues. Looked up from germline, CDR1 is SNHLY and CDR2 is FYNNEI. CDR3 nucleotide sequence: TGTGCCAGCAGTGAAGCGCTTCTGATACAGGGTTACACTGAAGCTTTCTTT. It translates to CASSEALLIQGYTEAFF.

This chain joins TRBV28 and TRBJ2-7; no firm D call. CDR3 length: 12 residues. V was shortened by 3 bases and J by 6 bases, with 9 bases between the two germline ends. Germline V CDR1 and CDR2: MDHEN, SYDVKM. In DNA, the CDR3 is TGTGCCAGCAGTTTGTCCGCCCCCGAGCAGTACTTC. Protein sequence: CASSLSAPEQYF.

The sample holds a few counts of this clone. V usage is TRBV28 and J usage is TRBJ1-1; D perhaps matches TRBD1 (6 bases). Per the germline V gene, CDR1 is MDHEN and CDR2 is SYDVKM. Trimming removed 5 bases at V and 1 base at J, with 14 bases between. The CDR3 has 15 residues. As DNA, the CDR3 is TGTGCCAGCAGTGGGGGGCGGTTAGGGAACACTGAAGCTTTCTTT. Encoded protein: CASSGGRLGNTEAFF.

The chain uses TRBV5-1 and TRBJ2-4; the D gene is possibly TRBD1 (6 bases). Germline CDR1 is SGHRS and CDR2 is YFSETQ. CDR3 length: 15 amino acids. The germline V and J ends were trimmed by 5 bases and 5 bases, with 17 bases remaining between them. The chain's CDR3 is CASRPGYRTENIQYF. DNA of the CDR3: TGCGCCAGCAGACCCGGATATAGGACAGAAAACATTCAGTACTTC.

The chain uses TRBV11-2 and TRBJ2-5; D may be TRBD2 (6 bases). V shed 4 bases and J shed 2 bases, with 14 bases lying between them. The germline V gene has CDR1 SGHAT and CDR2 FQNNGV. The CDR3 sequence is 15 residues long. Written as DNA, the CDR3 is TGTGCCAGCAGCTCCCGGGGTAGCGGTCAAGAGACCCAGTACTTC. This codes for CASSSRGSGQETQYF.

This clone was recorded only once. The V and J genes are TRBV4-1 and TRBJ2-3; D perhaps matches TRBD2 (6 bases). With 4 bases removed from V and 0 bases from J, the gap between germline ends came to 14 bases. Germline CDR1 and CDR2: MGHRA and YSYEKL. The CDR3 is made up of 16 amino acids. In DNA form, the CDR3 reads TGCGCCAGCAGCCGGGACTTCCCGGGGAGCACAGATACGCAGTATTTT. It translates to CASSRDFPGSTDTQYF.

The chain employs TRBV27 and TRBJ2-3; tentative D call: TRBD2 (5 bases). The CDR3 spans 13 residues. V was clipped by 4 bases and J by 4 bases, with 9 bases between them. Germline loops: CDR1 MNHEY, CDR2 SMNVEV (reference sequence). The CDR3 nucleotides are TGTGCCAGCAGTTCGACTATCTCAGATACGCAGTATTTT. It yields the protein CASSSTISDTQYF.

This clone was detected once. The gene calls are TRBV11-3 and TRBJ2-7; the D gene could be TRBD1 or TRBD2 (5 bases each). V was pared by 1 base and J by 5 bases, with 12 bases between. Germline V gene lookup returns CDR1 SGHNT and CDR2 YENEEA. The CDR3 sequence is 14 residues long. CDR3 residues: CASSLGGSGHEQYF. As DNA, the CDR3 is TGTGCCAGCAGCTTAGGGGGGTCCGGCCACGAGCAGTACTTC.

The rearrangement uses TRBV5-1 and TRBJ2-5; D is uncertain. CDR1 and CDR2 (germline): SGHRS, YFSETQ. There are 14 residues in the CDR3. With 5 bases removed from V and 4 bases from J, the gap between germline ends came to 15 bases. The CDR3 is CASRAIIPPETQYF. Here the CDR3 DNA reads TGCGCCAGCAGGGCTATTATCCCTCCAGAGACCCAGTACTTC. The variable domain in full, completed from reference TRBV5-1 and TRBJ2-5, reads KAGVTQTPRYLIKTRGQQVTLSCSPISGHRSVSWYQQTPGQGLQFLFEYFSETQRNKGNFPGRFSGRQFSNSRSEMNVSTLELGDSALYLCASRAIIPPETQYFGPGTRLLVL.

In its sample, this clone was seen a few times. V and J are TRBV7-3 and TRBJ2-7; D gene ambiguous. The CDR3 runs 12 residues. Trimming took 1 base from V and 6 from J, leaving 7 bases between them. Germline CDR1 and CDR2: SGHTA and FQGTGA. DNA of the CDR3: TGTGCCAGCAGCTTAAATAACGCCGAGCAGTACTTC. This translates into CASSLNNAEQYF.

In this sample, this clone turned up once. V and J are TRBV4-3 and TRBJ1-2; D is uncertain. This CDR3 comprises 14 residues. Germline CDR1 is LGHNA and CDR2 is YSLEER. The V end was cut by 4 bases, the J end by 2 bases, with 11 bases between. Here the CDR3 DNA reads TGCGCCAGCAGCCGGATGGCGGGGAACTATGGCTACACCTTC. Protein sequence: CASSRMAGNYGYTF.